This T cell receptor beta chain derives from a study of OX40 agonist ivuxolimab in advanced cancers. Study-level information: Subjects had a mean age of around 60 years, with a range of about 20 to 85; around 80% were male.

Study-level points and caveats: Among the lowest levels of clonal expansion were found in partial responders at 0.1-3.0 mg/kg. The study observed clonal expansion of CD4+ and CD8+ blood T cells by week 6 at 0.1 to 3.0 mg/kg.

The assay was immunoSEQ multiplex PCR, and TCRdb's table has in-frame clones only and misses some. The sample lists about 160,000 clones; 90% to 95% were seen once. The CDR3 has 12 amino acids. The V gene lost 7 bases and the J gene lost 8 bases, with 14 bases spanning the gap. Germline values: CDR1 MNHEY, CDR2 SVGAGI. A note on this clone: Antigen unknown.

The material sequenced was CD4+ or CD8+ T cells sorted from blood, taken in a trial of the OX40 agonist ivuxolimab. V gene TRBV6-5 combines with J gene TRBJ1-2; no firm D call. This TCR was recovered from an adult with an advanced solid tumor such as melanoma, head and neck, liver or kidney cancer. The CDR3 DNA sequence: TGTGCCAGCACCGAGCAGCAGATAGGCTACACCTTC. The encoded protein is CASTEQQIGYTF.